The 6 T cell receptor beta chains below all came from one sample that was sequenced in a study of shared clonotypes between healthy human individuals. Only in-frame clones appear in the TCRdb table, and some are missing; sequencing was by immunoSEQ multiplex PCR. The sample yields approximately 2.4 million clones, approximately 94% seen once. The sample consisted of naive CD4+ T cells sorted from blood. Described subset: CD45RA+ positively selected. The receptors originated from a man younger than 35 in good health.

This clone has just one count. J is TRBJ1-3 and V is TRBV7-5. TRBV7-5 is recorded as a pseudogene. CDR3 size: 12 residues. CDR3 sequence: CARSSGGNTIYF. The CDR3 DNA sequence: TGTGCCAGAAGCTCCGGTGGAAACACCATATATTTT.

J is TRBJ1-6 and V is TRBV9; D gene uncertain. The length of the CDR3 is 13 residues. Germline V CDR1 and CDR2: SGDLS, YYNGEE. V was cut by 4 bases and J by 8 bases, with 10 bases left in between. In nucleotides, the CDR3 is TGTGCCAGCAGCCCAGGCCATGATTCACCCCTCCACTTT. Amino acids: CASSPGHDSPLHF.

V gene TRBV12-1 combines with J gene TRBJ2-7; no check of the table's D call, TRBD2, against the DNA was made. TRBV12-1 is an annotated pseudogene. This CDR3 contains 14 residues. This CDR3 is CASSATGTPYEQYF. The CDR3 DNA is TGTGCCAGCAGCGCAACCGGGACTCCCTACGAGCAGTACTTC.

The genes are TRBV9 and TRBJ1-4; 8 nucleotides match TRBD1. CDR3 length: 14 residues. Germline V gene data show CDR1 as SGDLS and CDR2 as YYNGEE. V lost 4 bases and J lost 13; bases outside the gene matches: 12. The CDR3 reads CASSLTGENFGLFF. CDR3 DNA sequence: TGTGCCAGCAGCTTGACAGGGGAGAATTTCGGACTGTTTTTT.

This chain links TRBV6-5 with TRBJ2-7, with D unresolved. Germline V gives CDR1 MNHEY, CDR2 SVGAGI. The CDR3 is 15 amino acids. Deletions cut 0 bases from V and 3 bases from J, with 12 bases between. The CDR3, as DNA: TGTGCCAGCAGTTACTCTGAGACACTTAACTACGAGCAGTACTTC. Translating it yields CASSYSETLNYEQYF.

Note on this clone: Other DNA sequences in the sample encode the same CDR3. J is TRBJ1-2 and V is TRBV18, with a tentative D call TRBD1 (5 bases). V dropped 2 bases and J dropped 5 bases, with 12 bases sitting between them. The germline gives CDR1 KGHSH, CDR2 LQKENI. This CDR3 has 14 residues. Written as DNA, the CDR3 is TGTGCCAGCTCACCAGAGGGCCAGGGATATGGCTACACCTTC. Its translation is CASSPEGQGYGYTF.